This T cell receptor beta chain was sequenced during a study of blood T cell repertoires in COVID-19. Study overall: From the United States, Italy and Spain came samples of acute and convalescent COVID-19. T cells, B-cell-depleted T cells, or PBMCs provided the cDNA or gDNA that served as material.

Methods used by the authors: How many nucleated cells were present was estimated from reference gene primer amplification. Profiled with immunoSEQ multiplex PCR; TCRdb holds only in-frame clones, not every one. The V and J calls and the clone size are those of that table, but D and trimming were determined from the DNA. The sample has a few hundred thousand clones; 60% to 85% are singletons. This CDR3 is 17 amino acids long. V lost 3 bases and J lost 0, with 13 bases in between. Germline CDR1 is SGDLS and CDR2 is YYNGEE. Sequencing input: peripheral blood. This TCR derives from a woman between 70 and 85 years old with acute or convalescent COVID-19. V is TRBV9 and J is TRBJ1-6, with D uncertain. The CDR3 nucleotides are TGTGCCAGCAGCGACGAGAGCGCGAGCTCCTATAATTCACCCCTCCACTTT. Translation: CASSDESASSYNSPLHF.